Below are 20 T cell receptor beta chains sequenced from a single sample in a study of beta chain features in type 1 diabetes. The antigens for these receptors are not known. Study-wide points: There was a moderate but significant shortening of TCRB CDR3s in all four CD4+ subsets of Type 1 diabetes patients.

Isolated RNA was reverse transcribed in full, so expressed TCRB transcripts were sequenced. Only in-frame clones appear in the TCRdb table, and some are missing; sequencing was by immunoSEQ multiplex PCR. The sample includes some 200,000 clones, roughly 17% of them seen just once. The sequencing input was naive CD4+ T cells from blood. The receptor source for this set is a young man with type 1 diabetes.

The V gene is TRBV28, the J gene TRBJ2-5; perhaps D is TRBD1 or TRBD2 (5 bases each). This CDR3 spans 13 amino acids. Deletions cut 2 bases from V and 8 bases from J, with 12 bases between. Germline-derived CDR1 and CDR2 are MDHEN and SYDVKM. In DNA, the CDR3 is TGTGCCAGCAGTTTAGGGACCGAGAGAACCCAGTACTTC. As protein: CASSLGTERTQYF.

This clone appeared a few times. The gene calls are TRBV11-2 and TRBJ2-7; D is undetermined. This CDR3 is 12 amino acids long. Germline V CDR1 and CDR2: SGHAT, FQNNGV. The V and J ends lost 5 bases and 3 bases respectively, with 8 bases between them. The DNA for the CDR3 is TGTGCCAGCAGCAGGGCTTTCTACGAGCAGTACTTC. Translated: CASSRAFYEQYF.

Comment on this clone: The junction and the germline gene differ at one end; a read error may be behind it. The DNA of the CDR3 is TGTGCCAGCAGCTCGGGACTAGCGGCACCGTTTGGGATGCTCTTC. Its protein product is CASSSGLAAPFGMLF. This chain uses TRBV7-6 with TRBJ2-1, with 11 bases identical to TRBD2. The CDR3 sequence is 15 residues long. CDR1 and CDR2 (germline): SGHVS, FNYEAQ. Full variable domain (rest looked up from reference TRBV7-6 and TRBJ2-1): GAGVSQSPRYKVTKRGQDVALRCDPISGHVSLYWYRQALGQGPEFLTYFNYEAQQDKSGLPNDRFSAERPEGSISTLTIQRTEQRDSAMYRCASSSGLAAPFGMLFGPGTRLTVL.

This clone showed up just a few times. The chain joins TRBV7-2 to TRBJ2-4, with D tentatively TRBD1 or TRBD2 (5 bases each). Germline V gene data show CDR1 as SGHTA and CDR2 as FQGNSA. Between the trimmed V and J ends, which lost 5 bases and 8 bases, there was a span of 13 bases. This CDR3 has 13 residues. Written as DNA, the CDR3 is TGTGCCAGCAGCCCCCAGCTGGGGGACATTCAGTACTTC. Its protein product is CASSPQLGDIQYF.

J is TRBJ2-3 and V is TRBV2, with D perhaps TRBD2 (6 bases). V lost 4 bases and J 0 bases, leaving 14 bases between the germline ends. CDR1 is SNHLY and CDR2 is FYNNEI in the germline V gene. This CDR3 is built from 16 residues. CDR3 bases: TGTGCCAGCAGTGTGGGGACTGGGAGGAGCACAGATACGCAGTATTTT. Its protein is CASSVGTGRSTDTQYF.

This clone turned up a few times. The same CDR3 is also encoded by other DNA sequences in this sample. This chain links TRBV28 with TRBJ2-7; possible D gene TRBD1, 5 bases. CDR3 length: 13 residues. Trimming removed 2 bases at V and 2 bases at J, with 7 bases between. The V gene's germline CDR1 is MDHEN and CDR2 SYDVKM. CDR3 coding DNA: TGTGCCAGCAGTTTAACAGGTCCCTACGAGCAGTACTTC. It translates to CASSLTGPYEQYF. The variable domain in full, with the rest retrieved from reference TRBV28 and TRBJ2-7, is DVKVTQSSRYLVKRTGEKVFLECVQDMDHENMFWYRQDPGLGLRLIYFSYDVKMKEKGDIPEGYSVSREKKERFSLILESASTNQTSMYLCASSLTGPYEQYFGPGTRLTVT.

This clone has a handful of counts. V gene TRBV7-9 combines with J gene TRBJ2-7; maybe TRBD1 (6 bases). Germline values: CDR1 SEHNR, CDR2 FQNEAQ (reference sequence). Trimming left V 6 bases short and J 6 bases short, with 12 bases between. The CDR3 contains 12 residues. The DNA of the CDR3 is TGTGCCAGCAGTACACTGGGGGCCGAGCAGTACTTC. Encoded protein: CASSTLGAEQYF.

The V gene is TRBV14, the J gene TRBJ2-2, with 8 bases lining up with TRBD1. The CDR3 is made up of 12 amino acids. The germline gives CDR1 SGHDN, CDR2 FVKESK. Germline trimming cut 5 bases from V and 9 bases from J; bases unmatched to any gene: 2. CDR3 nucleotide sequence: TGTGCCAGCAGCGGACAGGGATGGGAGCTGTTTTTT. This sequence encodes CASSGQGWELFF.

The chain recombines TRBV4-1 with TRBJ2-4; weak D call: TRBD2 (5 bases). V was pared by 5 bases and J by 1 base, with 12 bases between. In germline, CDR1 is MGHRA, CDR2 YSYEKL. The CDR3 spans 15 residues. The CDR3 is CASSILGIAKNIQYF. Written as DNA, the CDR3 is TGCGCCAGCAGCATACTCGGGATTGCCAAAAACATTCAGTACTTC.

A remark on this clone: The junction departs from germline at one end; a sequencing error may be responsible. V and J are TRBV6-5 and TRBJ2-7; D perhaps matches TRBD1 (6 bases). The CDR3 runs 14 residues. Germline CDR1 and CDR2: MNHEY and SVGAGI. The DNA of the CDR3 is TGTGCCAGCAGCCGGGACAAGGAGTATCTACGGCATGTCTTC. This translates into CASSRDKEYLRHVF.

The chain carries TRBV30 and TRBJ2-7, with a tentative D call TRBD1 (5 bases). Germline values: CDR1 GTSNPN, CDR2 SVGIG (reference sequence). V was cut by 0 bases and J by 3 bases, with 12 bases left in between. The CDR3 spans 14 residues. The CDR3 protein is CAWSVRQPVYEQYF. CDR3 bases: TGTGCCTGGAGTGTACGACAGCCCGTCTACGAGCAGTACTTC.

This clone was observed a handful of times. The chain carries TRBV9 and TRBJ2-1; D possibly corresponds to TRBD2 (6 bases). Trimming stripped 0 bases from V and 2 bases from J, with 6 bases between. The CDR3 consists of 14 residues. Germline V CDR1 and CDR2: SGDLS, YYNGEE. The CDR3 DNA reads TGTGCCAGCAGCGTAGCGGGAGCCTACAATGAGCAGTTCTTC. Amino acids: CASSVAGAYNEQFF.

The chain recombines TRBV13 with TRBJ2-7; D gene unclear. This CDR3 has 11 amino acids. V was clipped by 0 bases and J by 4 bases, with 1 base between them. Germline-derived CDR1 and CDR2 are PRHDT and FYEKMQ (reference sequence). This chain's CDR3 is CASSLGYEQYF. CDR3 bases: TGTGCCAGCAGCTTAGGATACGAGCAGTACTTC.

The V call is TRBV7-2, the J call TRBJ2-1; perhaps TRBD2 as D (6 bases). This CDR3 region has 14 residues. The V end lost 5 bases, the J end lost 15 bases, and 23 bases lay between the germline ends. Germline values: CDR1 SGHTA, CDR2 FQGNSA. For the CDR3, the DNA is TGTGCCAGCAGCCTCGAGGAGGGATACAGAAATCGGTTCTTC. Translating gives CASSLEEGYRNRFF.

V is TRBV28 and J is TRBJ2-3, with 8 positions matching TRBD1. Per germline, CDR1 MDHEN and CDR2 SYDVKM. The CDR3 extends over 16 amino acids. After removal of 6 bases from V and 4 bases from J, the junction contained 12 bases not matched to a gene. The CDR3 DNA sequence: TGTGCCAGCAGCCCAACGTACAGGGGGTTGGCAGATACGCAGTATTTT. Protein sequence: CASSPTYRGLADTQYF. The full variable domain, completed using reference TRBV28 and TRBJ2-3, is DVKVTQSSRYLVKRTGEKVFLECVQDMDHENMFWYRQDPGLGLRLIYFSYDVKMKEKGDIPEGYSVSREKKERFSLILESASTNQTSMYLCASSPTYRGLADTQYFGPGTRLTVL.

The chain has TRBV10-3 and TRBJ2-5; the match to TRBD1 covers 8 bases. V lost 6 bases and J lost 5; bases outside the gene matches: 5. The germline gives CDR1 ENHRY, CDR2 SYGVKD. This CDR3 has 13 amino acids. CDR3 sequence: CAIRSTGVETQYF. CDR3 sequence (DNA): TGTGCCATCAGATCGACAGGGGTTGAGACCCAGTACTTC.

This clone was seen a handful of times. The rearrangement uses TRBV9 and TRBJ2-7; D possibly uses TRBD1 or TRBD2 (5 bases each). The CDR3 length is 15 residues. Germline CDR1 SGDLS, CDR2 YYNGEE. Trimming removed 0 bases from V and 0 bases from J, with 10 bases in between. The CDR3 coding sequence is TGTGCCAGCAGCGTAGATTGGGGGAGCTCCTACGAGCAGTACTTC. Encoded protein: CASSVDWGSSYEQYF.

The chain couples TRBV6-1 to TRBJ1-1, with 7 nucleotides matching TRBD1. V shed 7 bases, J shed 1 base, and the junction held 6 bases outside the gene matches. The length of the CDR3 is 14 residues. Germline CDR1 is MNHNS and CDR2 is SASEGT. CDR3 sequence: CASNEQGRNTEAFF. CDR3 sequence (DNA): TGTGCCAGCAACGAACAGGGGAGGAACACTGAAGCTTTCTTT.

This chain links TRBV27 with TRBJ2-7; D is perhaps TRBD1 (7 bases). CDR1 and CDR2 from the germline V gene are MNHEY and SMNVEV (reference sequence). V dropped 8 bases and J dropped 3 bases, with 14 bases sitting between them. The CDR3 has 13 residues. The CDR3 DNA sequence: TGTGCCAGCGCGCGGGACAGCTACTACGAGCAGTACTTC. Amino acid sequence: CASARDSYYEQYF.

This clone was counted between two and nine times. This rearrangement joins TRBV6-5 to TRBJ2-7; a possible D gene is TRBD2 (5 bases). This CDR3 contains 13 residues. Germline CDR1 MNHEY, CDR2 SVGAGI. V lost 2 bases, J lost 3 bases, and 8 bases lay in between. CDR3 coding DNA: TGTGCCAGCAGTTACCGCCGGGGCTACGAGCAGTACTTC. The encoded protein is CASSYRRGYEQYF.